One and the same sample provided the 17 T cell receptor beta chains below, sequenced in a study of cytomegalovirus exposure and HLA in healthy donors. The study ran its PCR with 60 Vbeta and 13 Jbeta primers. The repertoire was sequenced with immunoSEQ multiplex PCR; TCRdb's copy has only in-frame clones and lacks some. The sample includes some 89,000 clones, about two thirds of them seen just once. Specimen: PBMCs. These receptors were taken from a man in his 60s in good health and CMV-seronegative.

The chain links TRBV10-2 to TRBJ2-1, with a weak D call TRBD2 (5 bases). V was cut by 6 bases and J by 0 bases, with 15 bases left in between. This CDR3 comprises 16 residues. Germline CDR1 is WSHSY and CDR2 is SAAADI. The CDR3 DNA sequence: TGCGCCAGCAGATTAGGACTTAACCCCTCCTACAATGAGCAGTTCTTC. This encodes CASRLGLNPSYNEQFF.

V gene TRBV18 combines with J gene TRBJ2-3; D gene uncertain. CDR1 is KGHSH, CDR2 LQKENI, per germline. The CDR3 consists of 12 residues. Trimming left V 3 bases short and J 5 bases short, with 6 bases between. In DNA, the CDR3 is TGTGCCAGCTCACCGGCAGAAGATACGCAGTATTTT. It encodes CASSPAEDTQYF.

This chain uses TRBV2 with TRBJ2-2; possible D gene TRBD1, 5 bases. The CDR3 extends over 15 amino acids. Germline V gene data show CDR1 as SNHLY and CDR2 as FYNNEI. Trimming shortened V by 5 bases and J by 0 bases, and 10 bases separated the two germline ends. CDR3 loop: CASSPRAPNTGELFF. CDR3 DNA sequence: TGTGCCAGCAGTCCCAGGGCGCCGAACACCGGGGAGCTGTTTTTT.

The CDR3 DNA is TGTGCCAGCAGTTTATTCGCTACGACACTTAACACTGAAGCTTTCTTT. It yields the protein CASSLFATTLNTEAFF. J is TRBJ1-1 and V is TRBV28, with D hard to call. CDR3 length: 16 amino acids. Germline CDR1 is MDHEN and CDR2 is SYDVKM. Trimming stripped 1 base from V and 2 bases from J, with 14 bases between.

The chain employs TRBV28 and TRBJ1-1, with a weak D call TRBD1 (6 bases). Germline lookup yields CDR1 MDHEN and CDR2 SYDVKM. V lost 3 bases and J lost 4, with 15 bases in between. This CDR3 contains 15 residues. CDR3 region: CASSFPQGTGTEAFF. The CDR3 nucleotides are TGTGCCAGCAGTTTCCCACAGGGCACAGGCACTGAAGCTTTCTTT.

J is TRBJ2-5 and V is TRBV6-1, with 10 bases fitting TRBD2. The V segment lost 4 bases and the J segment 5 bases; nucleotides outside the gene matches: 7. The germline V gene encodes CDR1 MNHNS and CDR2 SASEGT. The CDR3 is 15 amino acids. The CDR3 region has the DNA TGTGCCAGCAGTGGATTAGCGGGGGGCGAGGAGACCCAGTACTTC. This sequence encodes CASSGLAGGEETQYF.

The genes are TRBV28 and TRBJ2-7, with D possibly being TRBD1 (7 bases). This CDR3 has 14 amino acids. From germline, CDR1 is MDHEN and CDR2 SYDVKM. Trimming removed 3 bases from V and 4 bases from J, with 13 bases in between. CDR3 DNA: TGTGCCAGCAGTTTGGCAGGGGGGATGTACGAGCAGTACTTC. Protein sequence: CASSLAGGMYEQYF. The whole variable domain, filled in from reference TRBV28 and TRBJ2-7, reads DVKVTQSSRYLVKRTGEKVFLECVQDMDHENMFWYRQDPGLGLRLIYFSYDVKMKEKGDIPEGYSVSREKKERFSLILESASTNQTSMYLCASSLAGGMYEQYFGPGTRLTVT.

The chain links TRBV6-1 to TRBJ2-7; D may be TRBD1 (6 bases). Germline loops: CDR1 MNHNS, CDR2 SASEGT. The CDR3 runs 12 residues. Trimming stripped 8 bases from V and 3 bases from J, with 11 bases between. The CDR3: CASSGEGYEQYF. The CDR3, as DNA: TGTGCCAGCTCAGGGGAAGGCTACGAGCAGTACTTC.

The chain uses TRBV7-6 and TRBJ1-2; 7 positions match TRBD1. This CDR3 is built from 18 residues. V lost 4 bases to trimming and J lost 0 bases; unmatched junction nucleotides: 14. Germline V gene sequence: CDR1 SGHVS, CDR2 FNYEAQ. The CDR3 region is CASSSQGGGPLANYGYTF. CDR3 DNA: TGTGCCAGCAGCTCGCAGGGGGGCGGTCCCCTAGCTAACTATGGCTACACCTTC.

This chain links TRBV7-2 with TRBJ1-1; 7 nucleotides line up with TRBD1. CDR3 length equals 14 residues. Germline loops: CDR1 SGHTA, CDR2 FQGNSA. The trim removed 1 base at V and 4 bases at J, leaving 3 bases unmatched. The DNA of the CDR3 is TGTGCCAGCAGCTTAGTAGGGGGCGGCACTGAAGCTTTCTTT. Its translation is CASSLVGGGTEAFF. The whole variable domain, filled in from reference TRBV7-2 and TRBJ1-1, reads GAGVSQSPSNKVTEKGKDVELRCDPISGHTALYWYRQSLGQGLEFLIYFQGNSAPDKSGLPSDRFSAERTGGSVSTLTIQRTQQEDSAVYLCASSLVGGGTEAFFGQGTRLTVV.

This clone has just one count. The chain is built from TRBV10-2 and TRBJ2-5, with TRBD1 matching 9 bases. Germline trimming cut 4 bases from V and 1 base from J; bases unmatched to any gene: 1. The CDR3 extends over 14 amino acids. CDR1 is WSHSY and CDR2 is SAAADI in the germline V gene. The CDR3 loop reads CASSGGQGQETQYF. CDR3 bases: TGCGCCAGCAGTGGGGGACAGGGCCAAGAGACCCAGTACTTC.

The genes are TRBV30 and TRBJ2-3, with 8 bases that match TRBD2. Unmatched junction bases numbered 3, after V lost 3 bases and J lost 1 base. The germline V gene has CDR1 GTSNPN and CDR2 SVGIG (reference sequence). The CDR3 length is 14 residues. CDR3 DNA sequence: TGTGCCTGGAGGAATAGCGGGGGCACAGATACGCAGTATTTT. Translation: CAWRNSGGTDTQYF.

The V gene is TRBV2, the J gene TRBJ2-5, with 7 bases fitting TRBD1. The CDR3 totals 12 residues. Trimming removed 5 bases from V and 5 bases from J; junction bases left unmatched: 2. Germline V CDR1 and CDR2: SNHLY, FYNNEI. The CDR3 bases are TGTGCCAGCAGTACAGGGGTTGAGACCCAGTACTTC. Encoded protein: CASSTGVETQYF.

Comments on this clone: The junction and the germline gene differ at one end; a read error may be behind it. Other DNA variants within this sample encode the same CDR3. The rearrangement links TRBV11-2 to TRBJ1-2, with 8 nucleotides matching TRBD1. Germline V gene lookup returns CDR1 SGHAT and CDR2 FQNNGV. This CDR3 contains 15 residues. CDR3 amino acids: CASSSGQGWNYGYTF. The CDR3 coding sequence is TGCGCCAGCAGCTCCGGACAGGGTTGGAACTATGGCTACACCTTC.

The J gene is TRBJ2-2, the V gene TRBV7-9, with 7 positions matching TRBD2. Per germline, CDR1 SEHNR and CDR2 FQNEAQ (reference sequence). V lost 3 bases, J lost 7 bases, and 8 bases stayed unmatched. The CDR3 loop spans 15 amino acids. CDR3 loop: CASSFWAGEDGELFF. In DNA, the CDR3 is TGTGCCAGCAGCTTTTGGGCGGGAGAGGACGGGGAGCTGTTTTTT.

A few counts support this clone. This CDR3 is CASSSDRSYGYTF. CDR3 nucleotides: TGTGCCAGCAGCTCGGACAGAAGCTATGGCTACACCTTC. The gene calls are TRBV7-2 and TRBJ1-2, with D possibly being TRBD1 (6 bases). V lost 4 bases to trimming and J lost 4 bases, with 10 bases between them. This CDR3 comprises 13 residues. Germline V CDR1 and CDR2: SGHTA, FQGNSA.

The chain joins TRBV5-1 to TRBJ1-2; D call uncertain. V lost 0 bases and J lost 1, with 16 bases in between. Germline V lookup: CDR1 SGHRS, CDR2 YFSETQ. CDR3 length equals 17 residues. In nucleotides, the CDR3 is TGCGCCAGCAGCTTGGGGGAAGCGGTTCGGATTAACTATGGCTACACCTTC. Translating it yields CASSLGEAVRINYGYTF.